This T cell receptor (beta chain) was observed in a study of T cells in tuberculosis. Turning to the study itself: Sequenced TCRs come from CD1B-GMM tetramer-binding T cells.

General study points: A GMM-specific repertoire classifier reached just under 90% accuracy, AUROC over 0.85.

The CDR3 spans 16 residues. Trimming took 2 bases from V and 0 from J; bases not matched to a gene: 4. Germline lookup yields CDR1 SNHLY and CDR2 FYNNEI. Adolescents were screened for latent TB by skin test and IGRA. Some clones are missing from TCRdb's copy, which holds only in-frame ones; the method was immunoSEQ multiplex PCR. The data contain 30,000 to 45,000 clones, around 92% of them singletons. Turning to this clone: The antigen remains undetermined.

This chain links TRBV2 with TRBJ1-3, with 7 bases lining up with TRBD1. Sequencing used PBMCs. The origin of this receptor is a donor between 10 and 29 years old with latent tuberculosis or without tuberculosis infection. Some clones in this sample may be carry-over from other donors' samples. The CDR3 sequence: CASSEQGGHSGNTIYF. For the CDR3, the DNA is TGTGCCAGCAGTGAACAGGGGGGTCACTCTGGAAACACCATATATTTT.